The rows below give T cell receptor beta chains drawn from one sample of a study of blood T cell repertoires in COVID-19. Data came from immunoSEQ multiplex PCR; TCRdb stores just in-frame clones and leaves some out. The table has approximately 310,000 clones, approximately 83% seen once. The sequencing sample was made of PBMCs or T cells enriched from blood (not recorded which). All receptors derive from a man aged 25 to 40 who had recovered from COVID-19. The conserved cysteine and the conserved F or W are not part of the CDR3 here. The D gene is left open where the match is weak.

14,TRBV9,.,ASSTRGGESGNEQF
14,TRBV19,.,ASSILYSYTKNIQY
12,TRBV5-4,TRBD1,ASGRQGQNTEAF
12,TRBV19,TRBD1,ASTPRGLYNEQF
11,TRBV7-6,TRBD1,ASSFTGTGGQY
13,TRBV4-1,.,ASSQAWVGRETQY
12,TRBV5-6,.,ASSLQGPSQGYT
12,TRBV7-8,.,ASSLGAGSETQY
12,TRBV2,TRBD1,ASEDRVRSGELF
13,TRBV11-2,TRBD1,ASSLNRDRGHEQY
16,TRBV7-2,TRBD2,ASSLISGLATKYNEQF
15,TRBV5-4,TRBD1,ASSWDRASSYNSPLH
12,TRBV6-5,.,ASSPVGPGNTIY
13,TRBV9,.,ASSVEPGRNSPLH
13,TRBV6-1,.,ASSDLTFRNYGYT
13,TRBV7-3,.,ASSLGTAGTGELF
12,TRBV5-6,.,ASSLWGTGSPLH
12,TRBV5-1,TRBD1,ASSGGGQGGEAF
15,TRBV20-1,TRBD2,SASSWTSGDPTDTQY
14,TRBV3-1/TRBV3-2,.,ASSRPSGRGSTEAF
9,TRBV12-2,.,ASRAADTQY
13,TRBV5-6,TRBD1,ASSLVGTDQETQY
13,TRBV7-8,.,ASSKLIQASGELF
14,TRBV7-3,TRBD2,ASSLGASGDGETQY
13,TRBV4-1,.,ASSHQSTDNYGYT
14,TRBV6-1,TRBD1,ASSVLLRGQYNEQF
12,TRBV10-3,TRBD1,AISETDRGHGYT
15,TRBV4-3,TRBD2,ASSQDLSGGAWYEQY
14,TRBV9,.,ASSVDSRIANTEAF
9,TRBV12-3/TRBV12-4,TRBD1,ASSHRGSST
13,TRBV18,.,ASSPYWGGQTEAF